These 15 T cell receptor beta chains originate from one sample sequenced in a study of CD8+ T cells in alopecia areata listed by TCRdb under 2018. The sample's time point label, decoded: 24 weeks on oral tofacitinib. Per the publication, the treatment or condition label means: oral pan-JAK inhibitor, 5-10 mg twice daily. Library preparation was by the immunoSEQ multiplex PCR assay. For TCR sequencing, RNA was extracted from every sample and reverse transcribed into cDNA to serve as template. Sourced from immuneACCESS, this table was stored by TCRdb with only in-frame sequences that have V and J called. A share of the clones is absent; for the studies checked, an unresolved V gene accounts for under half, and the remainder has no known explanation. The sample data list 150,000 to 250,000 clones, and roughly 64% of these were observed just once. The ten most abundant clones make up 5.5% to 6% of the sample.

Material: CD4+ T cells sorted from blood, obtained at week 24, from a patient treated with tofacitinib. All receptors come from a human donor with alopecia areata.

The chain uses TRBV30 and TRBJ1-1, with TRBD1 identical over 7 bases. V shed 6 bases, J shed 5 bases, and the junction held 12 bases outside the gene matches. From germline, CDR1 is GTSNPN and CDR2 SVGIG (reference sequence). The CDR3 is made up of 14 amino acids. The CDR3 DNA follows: TGTGCCTGCCCAGGGGGGACCGGTAGAACTGAAGCTTTCTTT. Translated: CACPGGTGRTEAFF. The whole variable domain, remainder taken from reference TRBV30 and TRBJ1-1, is SQTIHQWPATLVQPVGSPLSLECTVEGTSNPNLYWYRQAAGRGLQLLFYSVGIGQISSEVPQNLSASRPQDRQFILSSKKLLLSDSGFYLCACPGGTGRTEAFFGQGTRLTVV.

The CDR3 loop is CASSQSGASESDTQYF. In nucleotides, the CDR3 is TGCGCCAGCAGCCAAAGCGGGGCCAGCGAGTCAGATACGCAGTATTTT. The chain combines TRBV4-3 with TRBJ2-3; 7 nucleotides align to TRBD2. CDR1 and CDR2 from the germline V gene are LGHNA and YSLEER. V gave up 2 bases and J gave up 4 bases; unmatched junction bases: 9. The CDR3 length is 16 residues.

The DNA for the CDR3 is TGTGCCAGCAGTTACTCGTCCCGGATTGAAGCTTTCTTT. This gives the protein CASSYSSRIEAFF. The rearrangement uses TRBV6-6 and TRBJ1-1; D is unresolved. Germline loops: CDR1 MNHNY, CDR2 SVGAGI (reference sequence). This CDR3 has 13 amino acids. V was cut by 0 bases and J by 7 bases, with 9 bases left in between.

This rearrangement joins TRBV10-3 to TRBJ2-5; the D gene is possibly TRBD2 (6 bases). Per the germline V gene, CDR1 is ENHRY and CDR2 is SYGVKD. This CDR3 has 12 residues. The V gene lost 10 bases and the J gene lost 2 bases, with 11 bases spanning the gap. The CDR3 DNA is TGTGCCACCCGGGGGTCGCAAGAGACCCAGTACTTC. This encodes CATRGSQETQYF.

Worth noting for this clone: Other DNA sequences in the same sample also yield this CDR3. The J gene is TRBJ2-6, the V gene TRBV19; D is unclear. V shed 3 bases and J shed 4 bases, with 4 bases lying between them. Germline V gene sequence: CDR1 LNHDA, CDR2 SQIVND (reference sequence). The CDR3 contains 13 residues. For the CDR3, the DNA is TGTGCCAGTAGTATTTCCGGGGCCAACGTCCTGACTTTC. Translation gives CASSISGANVLTF.

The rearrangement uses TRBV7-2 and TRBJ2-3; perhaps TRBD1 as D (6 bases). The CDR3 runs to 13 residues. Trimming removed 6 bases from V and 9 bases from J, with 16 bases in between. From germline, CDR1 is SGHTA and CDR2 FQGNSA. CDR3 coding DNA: TGTGCCAGCAGGTTGGACAGCCCCGGAACGCAGTATTTT. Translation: CASRLDSPGTQYF.

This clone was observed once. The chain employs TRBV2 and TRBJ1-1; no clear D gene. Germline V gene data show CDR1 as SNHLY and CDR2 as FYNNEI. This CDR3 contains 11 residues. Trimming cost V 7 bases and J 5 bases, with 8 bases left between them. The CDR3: CASTAWTEAFF. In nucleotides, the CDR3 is TGTGCCAGCACCGCTTGGACTGAAGCTTTCTTT. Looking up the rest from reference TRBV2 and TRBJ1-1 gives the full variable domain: EPEVTQTPSHQVTQMGQEVILRCVPISNHLYFYWYRQILGQKVEFLVSFYNNEISEKSEIFDDQFSVERPDGSNFTLKIRSTKLEDSAMYFCASTAWTEAFFGQGTRLTVV.

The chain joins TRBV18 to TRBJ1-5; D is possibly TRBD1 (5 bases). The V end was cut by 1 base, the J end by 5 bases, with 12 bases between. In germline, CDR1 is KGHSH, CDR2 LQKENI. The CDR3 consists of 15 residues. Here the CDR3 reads CASSPRGARDQPQHF. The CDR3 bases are TGTGCCAGCTCACCACGGGGCGCGAGGGATCAGCCCCAGCATTTT.

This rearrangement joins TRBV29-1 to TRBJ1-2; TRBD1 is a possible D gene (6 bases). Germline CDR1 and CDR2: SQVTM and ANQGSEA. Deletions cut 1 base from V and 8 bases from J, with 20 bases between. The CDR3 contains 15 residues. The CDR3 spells CSVEGGVTGFDGYTF. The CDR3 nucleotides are TGCAGCGTTGAAGGCGGAGTGACAGGTTTTGACGGCTACACCTTC.

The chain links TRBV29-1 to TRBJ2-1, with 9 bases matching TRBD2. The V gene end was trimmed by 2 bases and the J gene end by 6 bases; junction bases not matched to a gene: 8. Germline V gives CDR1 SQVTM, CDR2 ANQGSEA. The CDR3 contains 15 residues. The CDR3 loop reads CSVERGSGRLNEQFF. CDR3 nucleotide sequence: TGCAGCGTTGAAAGGGGTAGCGGGAGACTCAATGAGCAGTTCTTC.

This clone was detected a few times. This chain's CDR3 is CASSLERRQPQHF. DNA of the CDR3: TGTGCCAGCAGCTTAGAGAGAAGGCAGCCCCAGCATTTT. V gene TRBV11-2 combines with J gene TRBJ1-5; D uncertain. The CDR3 spans 13 residues. Germline CDR1 and CDR2: SGHAT and FQNNGV. V was pared by 0 bases and J by 7 bases, with 7 bases between.

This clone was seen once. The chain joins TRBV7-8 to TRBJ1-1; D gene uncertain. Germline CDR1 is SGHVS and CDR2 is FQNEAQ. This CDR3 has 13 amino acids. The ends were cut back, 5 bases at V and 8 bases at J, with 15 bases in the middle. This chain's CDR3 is CASSASSVREAFF. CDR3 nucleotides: TGTGCCAGCAGCGCCTCGTCGGTAAGAGAAGCTTTCTTT. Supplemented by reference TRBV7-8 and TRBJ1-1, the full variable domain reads GAGVSQSPRYKVAKRGQDVALRCDPISGHVSLFWYQQALGQGPEFLTYFQNEAQLDKSGLPSDRFFAERPEGSVSTLKIQRTQQEDSAVYLCASSASSVREAFFGQGTRLTVV.

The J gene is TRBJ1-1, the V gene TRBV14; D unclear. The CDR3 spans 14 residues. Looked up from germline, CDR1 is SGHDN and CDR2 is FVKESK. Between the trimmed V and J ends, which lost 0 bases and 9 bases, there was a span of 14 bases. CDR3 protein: CASSQDFWAGKAFF. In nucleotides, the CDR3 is TGTGCCAGCAGCCAAGATTTTTGGGCGGGGAAAGCTTTCTTT.

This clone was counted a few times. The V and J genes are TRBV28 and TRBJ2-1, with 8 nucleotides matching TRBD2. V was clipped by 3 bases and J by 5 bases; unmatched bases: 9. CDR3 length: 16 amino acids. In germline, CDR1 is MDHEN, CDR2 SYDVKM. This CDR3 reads CASSLAGTRGNNEQFF. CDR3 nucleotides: TGTGCCAGCAGTTTGGCCGGGACTAGAGGCAACAATGAGCAGTTCTTC.

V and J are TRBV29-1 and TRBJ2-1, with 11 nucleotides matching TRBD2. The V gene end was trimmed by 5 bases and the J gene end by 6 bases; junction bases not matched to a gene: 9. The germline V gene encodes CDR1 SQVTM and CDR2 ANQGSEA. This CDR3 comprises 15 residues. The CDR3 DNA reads TGCAGCGTTTTAGCGGGGGGGCAGTCAGGCAATGAGCAGTTCTTC. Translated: CSVLAGGQSGNEQFF.